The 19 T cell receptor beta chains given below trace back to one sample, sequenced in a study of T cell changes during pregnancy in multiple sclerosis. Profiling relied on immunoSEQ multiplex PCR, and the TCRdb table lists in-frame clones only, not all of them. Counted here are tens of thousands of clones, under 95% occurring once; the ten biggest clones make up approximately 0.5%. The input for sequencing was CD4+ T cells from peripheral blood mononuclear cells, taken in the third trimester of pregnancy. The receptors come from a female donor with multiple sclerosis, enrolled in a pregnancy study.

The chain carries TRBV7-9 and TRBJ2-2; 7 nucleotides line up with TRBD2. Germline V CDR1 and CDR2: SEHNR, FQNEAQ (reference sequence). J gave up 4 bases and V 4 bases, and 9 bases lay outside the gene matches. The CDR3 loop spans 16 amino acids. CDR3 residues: CASSSRTRSGTGELFF. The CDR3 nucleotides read TGTGCCAGCAGCTCGCGGACTAGGAGTGGCACCGGGGAGCTGTTTTTT.

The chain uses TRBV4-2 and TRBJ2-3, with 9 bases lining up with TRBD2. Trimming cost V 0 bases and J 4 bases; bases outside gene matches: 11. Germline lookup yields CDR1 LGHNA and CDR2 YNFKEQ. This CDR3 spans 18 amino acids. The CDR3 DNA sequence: TGTGCCAGCAGCCAAGAAGGACACGGGACTAGCAGGGCAGATACGCAGTATTTT. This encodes CASSQEGHGTSRADTQYF.

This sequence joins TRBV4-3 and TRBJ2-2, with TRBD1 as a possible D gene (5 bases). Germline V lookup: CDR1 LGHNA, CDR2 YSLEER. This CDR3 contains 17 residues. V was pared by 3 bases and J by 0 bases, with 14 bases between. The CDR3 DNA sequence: TGCGCCAGCAGCCACAAAACAGGCATCTCGAACACCGGGGAGCTGTTTTTT. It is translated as CASSHKTGISNTGELFF.

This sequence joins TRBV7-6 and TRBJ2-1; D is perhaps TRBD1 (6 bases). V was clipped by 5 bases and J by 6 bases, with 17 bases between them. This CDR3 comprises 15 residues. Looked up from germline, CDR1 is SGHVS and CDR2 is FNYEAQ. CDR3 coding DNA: TGTGCCAGCAGCCTGATCGACGGACAGACCAATGAGCAGTTCTTC. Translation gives CASSLIDGQTNEQFF.

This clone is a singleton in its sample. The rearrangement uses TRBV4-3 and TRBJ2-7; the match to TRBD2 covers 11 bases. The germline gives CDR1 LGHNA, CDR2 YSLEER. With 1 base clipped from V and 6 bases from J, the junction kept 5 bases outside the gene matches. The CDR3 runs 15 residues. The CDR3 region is CASSQGWLAGGEQYF. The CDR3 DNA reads TGCGCCAGCAGCCAAGGTTGGCTAGCGGGAGGCGAGCAGTACTTC.

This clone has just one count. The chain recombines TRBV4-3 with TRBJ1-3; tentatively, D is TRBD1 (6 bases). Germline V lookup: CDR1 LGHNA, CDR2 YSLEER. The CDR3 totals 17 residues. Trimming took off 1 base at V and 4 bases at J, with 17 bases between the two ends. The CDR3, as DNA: TGCGCCAGCAGCCAAGTTTTGAGTACAGGGTTGGGAAACACCATATATTTT. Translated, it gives CASSQVLSTGLGNTIYF.

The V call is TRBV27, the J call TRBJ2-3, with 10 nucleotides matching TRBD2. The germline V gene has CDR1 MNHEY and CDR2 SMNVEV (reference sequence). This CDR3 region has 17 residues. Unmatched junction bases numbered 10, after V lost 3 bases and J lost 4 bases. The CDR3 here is CASSFHSSGSSSDTQYF. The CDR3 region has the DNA TGTGCCAGCAGTTTCCACTCTAGCGGGAGTAGCTCAGATACGCAGTATTTT.

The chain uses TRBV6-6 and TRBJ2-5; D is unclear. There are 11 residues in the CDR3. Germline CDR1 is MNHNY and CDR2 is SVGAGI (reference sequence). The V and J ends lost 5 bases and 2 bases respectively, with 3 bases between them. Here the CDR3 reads CASSPQETQYF. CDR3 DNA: TGTGCCAGCAGTCCTCAAGAGACCCAGTACTTC.

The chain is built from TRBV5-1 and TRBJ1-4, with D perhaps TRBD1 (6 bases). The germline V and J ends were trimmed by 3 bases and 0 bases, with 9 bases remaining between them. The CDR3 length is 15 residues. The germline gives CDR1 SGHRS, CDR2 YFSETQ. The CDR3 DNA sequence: TGCGCCAGCAGCTCCACAGGGACAACTAATGAAAAACTGTTTTTT. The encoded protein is CASSSTGTTNEKLFF.

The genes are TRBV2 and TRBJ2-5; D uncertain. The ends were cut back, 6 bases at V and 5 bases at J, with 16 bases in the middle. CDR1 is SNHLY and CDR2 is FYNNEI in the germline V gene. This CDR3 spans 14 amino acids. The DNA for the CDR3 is TGTGCCAGCAGCCCCTCCTATTCGTGGGAGACCCAGTACTTC. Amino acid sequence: CASSPSYSWETQYF.

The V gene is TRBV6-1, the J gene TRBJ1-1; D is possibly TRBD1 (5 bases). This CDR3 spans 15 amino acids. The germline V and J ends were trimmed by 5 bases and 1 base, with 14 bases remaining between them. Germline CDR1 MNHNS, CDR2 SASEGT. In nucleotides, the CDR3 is TGTGCCAGCAGTAACGCCGGGACTGCGAACACTGAAGCTTTCTTT. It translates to CASSNAGTANTEAFF.

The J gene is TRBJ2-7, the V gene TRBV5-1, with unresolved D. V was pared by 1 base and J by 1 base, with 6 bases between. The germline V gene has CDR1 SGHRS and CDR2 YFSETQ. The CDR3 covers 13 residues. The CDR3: CASSLRGSYEQYF. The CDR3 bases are TGCGCCAGCAGCTTGAGAGGTTCCTACGAGCAGTACTTC. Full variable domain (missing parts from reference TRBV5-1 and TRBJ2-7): KAGVTQTPRYLIKTRGQQVTLSCSPISGHRSVSWYQQTPGQGLQFLFEYFSETQRNKGNFPGRFSGRQFSNSRSEMNVSTLELGDSALYLCASSLRGSYEQYFGPGTRLTVT.

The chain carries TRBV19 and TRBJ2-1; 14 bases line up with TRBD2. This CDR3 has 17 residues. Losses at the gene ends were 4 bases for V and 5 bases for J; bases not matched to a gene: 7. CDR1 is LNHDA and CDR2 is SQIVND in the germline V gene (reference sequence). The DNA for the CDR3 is TGTGCCAGTAGTACTTCTGGACTAGCGGGAGGAGACAATGAGCAGTTCTTC. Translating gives CASSTSGLAGGDNEQFF. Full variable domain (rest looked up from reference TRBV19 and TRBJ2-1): DGGITQSPKYLFRKEGQNVTLSCEQNLNHDAMYWYRQDPGQGLRLIYYSQIVNDFQKGDIAEGYSVSREKKESFPLTVTSAQKNPTAFYLCASSTSGLAGGDNEQFFGPGTRLTVL.

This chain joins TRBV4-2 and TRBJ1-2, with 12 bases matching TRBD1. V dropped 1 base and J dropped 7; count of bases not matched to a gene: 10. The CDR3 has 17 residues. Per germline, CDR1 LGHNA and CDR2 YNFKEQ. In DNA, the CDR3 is TGTGCCAGCAGCCAAGTGGGACAGGGACAGGGGGCGAGTGGCTACACCTTC. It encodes CASSQVGQGQGASGYTF.

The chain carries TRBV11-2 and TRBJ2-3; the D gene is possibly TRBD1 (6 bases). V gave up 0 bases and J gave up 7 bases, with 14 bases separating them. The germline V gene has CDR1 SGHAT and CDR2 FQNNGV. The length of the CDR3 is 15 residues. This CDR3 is CASSLESSRGYTQYF. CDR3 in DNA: TGTGCCAGCAGCTTAGAATCGTCGAGGGGGTATACGCAGTATTTT. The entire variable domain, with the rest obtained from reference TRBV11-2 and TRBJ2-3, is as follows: EAGVAQSPRYKIIEKRQSVAFWCNPISGHATLYWYQQILGQGPKLLIQFQNNGVVDDSQLPKDRFSAERLKGVDSTLKIQPAKLEDSAVYLCASSLESSRGYTQYFGPGTRLTVL.

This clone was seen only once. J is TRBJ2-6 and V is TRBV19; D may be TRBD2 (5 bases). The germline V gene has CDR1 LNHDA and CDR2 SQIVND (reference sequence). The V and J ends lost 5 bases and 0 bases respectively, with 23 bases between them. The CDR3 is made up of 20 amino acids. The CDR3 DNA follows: TGTGCCAGTAGTGACTACATAGTGGCAGATCATTACTCTGGGGCCAACGTCCTGACTTTC. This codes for CASSDYIVADHYSGANVLTF.

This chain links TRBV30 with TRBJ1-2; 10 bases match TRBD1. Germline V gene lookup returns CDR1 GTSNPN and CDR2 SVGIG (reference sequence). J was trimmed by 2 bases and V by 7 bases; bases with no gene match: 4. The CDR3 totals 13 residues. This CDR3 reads CALPGQGNYGYTF. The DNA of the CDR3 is TGTGCCTTGCCGGGACAGGGGAACTATGGCTACACCTTC.

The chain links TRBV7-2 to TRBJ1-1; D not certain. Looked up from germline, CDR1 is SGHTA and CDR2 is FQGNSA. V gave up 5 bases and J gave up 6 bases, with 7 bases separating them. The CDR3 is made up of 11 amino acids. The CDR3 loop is CASSRYPEAFF. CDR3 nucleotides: TGTGCCAGCAGCCGGTACCCTGAAGCTTTCTTT. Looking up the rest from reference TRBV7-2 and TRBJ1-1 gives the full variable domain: GAGVSQSPSNKVTEKGKDVELRCDPISGHTALYWYRQSLGQGLEFLIYFQGNSAPDKSGLPSDRFSAERTGGSVSTLTIQRTQQEDSAVYLCASSRYPEAFFGQGTRLTVV.

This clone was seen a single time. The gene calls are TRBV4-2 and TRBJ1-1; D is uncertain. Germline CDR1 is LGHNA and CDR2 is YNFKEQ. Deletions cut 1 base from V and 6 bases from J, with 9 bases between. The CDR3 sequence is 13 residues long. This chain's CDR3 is CASSQARFAEAFF. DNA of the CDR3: TGTGCCAGCAGCCAAGCGAGATTTGCTGAAGCTTTCTTT.